Listed below are T cell receptor beta chains from one sample, sequenced in a study of Graves' ophthalmopathy and Graves' hyperthyroidism. TCRdb itself ran the multiplex PCR reads through MiXCR, one entry per CDR3 protein. The sample includes 600,000 to 700,000 distinct CDR3 sequences, approximately 39% of them seen just once. The specimen sequenced was peripheral blood. These receptor sequences come from an adult man with Graves' ophthalmopathy. The CDR3 runs from the conserved cysteine through the conserved F or W. The order of the fields is clone size, V gene, J gene, D gene, CDR3 protein, CDR3 DNA. A D gene is named only where the DNA matches it firmly. Size is omitted from some rows. Given values are once, few, many or a class for expanded clones.

abundance: many
v_gene: TRBV7-9
j_gene: TRBJ1-1
d_gene: NA
CDR3aa: CASSPPGGTEAFF
CDR3nt: TGTGCCAGCAGCCCCCCAGGTGGCACTGAAGCTTTCTTT

abundance: NA
v_gene: TRBV2
j_gene: TRBJ2-7
d_gene: NA
CDR3aa: CASSEQGLSEQYF
CDR3nt: TGTGCCAGCAGTGAACAGGGCCTTAGCGAGCAGTACTTC

abundance: many
v_gene: TRBV10-3
j_gene: TRBJ2-2
d_gene: TRBD1
CDR3aa: CAISGQGVIGELFF
CDR3nt: TGTGCCATCAGCGGACAGGGTGTTATCGGGGAGCTGTTTTTT

abundance: NA
v_gene: TRBV12-3/TRBV12-4
j_gene: TRBJ1-2
d_gene: NA
CDR3aa: CASSLKGGGYGYTF
CDR3nt: TGTGCCAGCAGTTTGAAGGGAGGGGGCTATGGCTACACCTTC

abundance: many
v_gene: TRBV24-1
j_gene: TRBJ2-7
d_gene: NA
CDR3aa: CATSVGGTDNYEQYF
CDR3nt: TGTGCCACCAGTGTCGGCGGGACCGATAACTACGAGCAGTACTTC

abundance: NA
v_gene: TRBV20-1
j_gene: TRBJ1-5
d_gene: TRBD1
CDR3aa: CSAAGTGGSDSNQPQHF
CDR3nt: TGCAGTGCCGCCGGGACAGGGGGGTCAGATAGCAATCAGCCCCAGCATTTT

abundance: NA
v_gene: TRBV15
j_gene: TRBJ2-7
d_gene: NA
CDR3aa: CATSRDAPGRYEQYF
CDR3nt: TGTGCCACCAGCAGAGACGCTCCAGGTCGCTACGAGCAGTACTTC

abundance: NA
v_gene: TRBV29-1
j_gene: TRBJ2-1
d_gene: NA
CDR3aa: CSVEGTAYNEQFF
CDR3nt: TGCAGCGTTGAAGGGACAGCTTACAATGAGCAGTTCTTC

abundance: NA
v_gene: TRBV24-1
j_gene: TRBJ2-5
d_gene: NA
CDR3aa: CATSGSGETQYF
CDR3nt: TGTGCCACCAGCGGGAGTGGGGAGACCCAGTACTTC

abundance: NA
v_gene: TRBV6-1
j_gene: TRBJ1-2
d_gene: NA
CDR3aa: CASSEVLFYGYTF
CDR3nt: TGTGCCAGCAGTGAAGTTCTCTTCTATGGCTACACCTTC

abundance: NA
v_gene: TRBV6-2/TRBV6-3
j_gene: TRBJ1-1
d_gene: TRBD1
CDR3aa: CASRKTGMNTEAFF
CDR3nt: TGTGCCAGCAGAAAGACAGGGATGAACACTGAAGCTTTCTTT

abundance: NA
v_gene: TRBV3-1
j_gene: TRBJ1-1
d_gene: TRBD1
CDR3aa: CASSHRDRDTEAFF
CDR3nt: TGTGCCAGCAGCCACCGGGACAGGGACACTGAAGCTTTCTTT

abundance: many
v_gene: TRBV20-1
j_gene: TRBJ2-7
d_gene: NA
CDR3aa: CSARYSYEQYF
CDR3nt: TGCAGTGCTCGCTACAGCTACGAGCAGTACTTC

abundance: NA
v_gene: TRBV7-2
j_gene: TRBJ1-2
d_gene: NA
CDR3aa: CASRSSGGYTF
CDR3nt: TGTGCCAGCAGAAGTAGCGGGGGCTACACCTTC

abundance: NA
v_gene: TRBV20-1
j_gene: TRBJ1-3
d_gene: NA
CDR3aa: CSATDSLSGSTIYF
CDR3nt: TGCAGTGCTACGGACAGCCTCTCTGGAAGCACCATATATTTT

abundance: NA
v_gene: TRBV7-6
j_gene: TRBJ2-3
d_gene: NA
CDR3aa: CASNSPPTDTQYF
CDR3nt: TGTGCCAGCAACTCACCCCCAACAGATACGCAGTATTTT

abundance: NA
v_gene: TRBV6-6
j_gene: TRBJ2-2
d_gene: TRBD1
CDR3aa: CASSYSRPQGQGADGELFF
CDR3nt: TGTGCCAGCAGTTACTCAAGACCTCAAGGACAGGGGGCTGACGGGGAGCTGTTTTTT

abundance: few
v_gene: TRBV4-1
j_gene: TRBJ2-5
d_gene: NA
CDR3aa: CASSQVWQGGQETQYF
CDR3nt: TGCGCCAGCAGCCAAGTTTGGCAAGGGGGGCAAGAGACCCAGTACTTC

abundance: few
v_gene: TRBV5-5
j_gene: TRBJ1-4
d_gene: TRBD1
CDR3aa: CASSAPGQGNEKLFF
CDR3nt: TGCGCCAGCAGCGCCCCGGGACAGGGTAATGAAAAACTGTTTTTT

abundance: NA
v_gene: TRBV10-3
j_gene: TRBJ2-7
d_gene: NA
CDR3aa: CASSSGPGVGYEQYF
CDR3nt: TGTGCCAGCAGTTCAGGGCCGGGTGTCGGTTACGAGCAGTACTTC

abundance: NA
v_gene: TRBV2
j_gene: TRBJ1-1
d_gene: TRBD1
CDR3aa: CARRDQRDRENTEAFF
CDR3nt: TGTGCCAGGCGGGACCAAAGGGACAGAGAGAACACTGAAGCTTTCTTT

abundance: many
v_gene: TRBV19
j_gene: TRBJ1-4
d_gene: NA
CDR3aa: CASRGSTNEKLFF
CDR3nt: TGTGCCAGTAGGGGGTCAACTAATGAAAAACTGTTTTTT

abundance: few
v_gene: TRBV29-1
j_gene: TRBJ2-2
d_gene: NA
CDR3aa: CSVDSHLTGELFF
CDR3nt: TGCAGCGTTGACAGTCACCTCACCGGGGAGCTGTTTTTT